Shown below are 31 T cell receptor beta chains from a single sample sequenced in a study of early T cells in non-severe SARS-CoV-2 infection. TCRdb ran MiXCR on the 5' RACE reads and lists one entry per CDR3 protein. The sample has fewer than 80,000 distinct CDR3 sequences, roughly 9% seen once. This sample comprised whole blood, obtained at baseline. The receptor set was obtained from an adult who was a healthcare worker with PCR-confirmed SARS-CoV-2 infection or an uninfected control (not recorded which).

This clonotype showed up just a few times. J is TRBJ2-6 and V is TRBV4-2; 10 positions agree with TRBD1. There are 18 residues in the CDR3. The junction had 6 bases not matched to a gene; V was cut back by 4 bases and J by 0 bases. Per germline, CDR1 LGHNA and CDR2 YNFKEQ. The CDR3 sequence is CASSPLGQGSSGANVLTF. CDR3 nucleotides: TGTGCCAGCAGCCCGCTGGGACAGGGGAGCTCTGGGGCCAACGTCCTGACTTTC.

This clonotype was seen a few times. The V call is TRBV11-2, the J call TRBJ2-1; D gene ambiguous. This CDR3 has 14 residues. Germline CDR1 SGHAT, CDR2 FQNNGV. Trimming removed 1 base from V and 8 bases from J, with 12 bases in between. DNA of the CDR3: TGTGCCAGCAGCTTAGGTAGTAGCTTCTATGAGCAGTTCTTC. It specifies CASSLGSSFYEQFF.

This clonotype has only a few counts. The gene calls are TRBV18 and TRBJ1-1; tentatively, D is TRBD1 (6 bases). Germline lookup yields CDR1 KGHSH and CDR2 LQKENI. The V gene lost 4 bases and the J gene lost 8 bases, with 11 bases spanning the gap. The CDR3 runs to 12 residues. This CDR3 is CASSLPGTEAFF. DNA for the CDR3: TGTGCCAGCTCACTTCCCGGGACAGAAGCTTTCTTT.

This clonotype was recorded a few times. This sequence joins TRBV9 and TRBJ2-5; TRBD1 aligns across 10 bases. The CDR3 loop spans 17 amino acids. Per germline, CDR1 SGDLS and CDR2 YYNGEE. Trimming took 5 bases from V and 1 from J; bases not matched to a gene: 11. The CDR3 region has the DNA TGTGCCAGCAGTCAGACAGGGGGCGGCTTTGGCCAAGAGACCCAGTACTTC. It codes for CASSQTGGGFGQETQYF.

This clonotype came up many times. The CDR3 loop reads CATGPSTYEQYF. The CDR3 DNA is TGTGCCACCGGGCCTTCGACCTACGAGCAGTACTTC. J is TRBJ2-7 and V is TRBV28, with D unclear. Trimming shortened V by 10 bases and J by 2 bases, and 12 bases separated the two germline ends. The CDR3 runs 12 residues. CDR1 is MDHEN, CDR2 SYDVKM, per germline.

This clonotype was observed at least ten times. V and J are TRBV29-1 and TRBJ1-5; D gene unclear. Germline V gene sequence: CDR1 SQVTM, CDR2 ANQGSEA. CDR3 length: 13 residues. V was pared by 2 bases and J by 6 bases, with 11 bases between. CDR3 DNA sequence: TGCAGCGTTGAAAGAGGGATAGGTCAGCCCCAGCATTTT. It specifies CSVERGIGQPQHF.

This clonotype was picked up one time. A much larger clone lies one base from this, so it may be a read error. The genes are TRBV7-2 and TRBJ2-3; TRBD2 agrees at 8 bases. The V segment lost 2 bases and the J segment 5 bases; nucleotides outside the gene matches: 6. Germline lookup yields CDR1 SGHTA and CDR2 FQGNSA. This CDR3 region has 15 residues. The CDR3 DNA reads as TGTGCCAGCAGCTTAAGCGGGAGTGTTGGAGATACGCAGTATTTT. It codes for CASSLSGSVGDTQYF.

This clonotype has more than one count but fewer than ten. The J gene is TRBJ1-5, the V gene TRBV7-2; D is ambiguous. V was cut by 2 bases and J by 0 bases, with 11 bases left in between. The germline V gene has CDR1 SGHTA and CDR2 FQGNSA. CDR3 size: 16 residues. CDR3 bases: TGTGCCAGCAGCTTAAAAAGGACGGATAGCAATCAGCCCCAGCATTTT. It yields the protein CASSLKRTDSNQPQHF.

The chain has TRBV19 and TRBJ2-7, with 9 nucleotides matching TRBD1. The germline CDR1 and CDR2 sequences are LNHDA and SQIVND (reference sequence). The CDR3 is made up of 14 amino acids. Germline trimming cut 5 bases from V and 2 bases from J; bases unmatched to any gene: 4. The DNA of the CDR3 is TGTGCCAGTAGTGGGGACAGGGCAACCTACGAGCAGTACTTC. It codes for CASSGDRATYEQYF.

This clonotype came up a few times. V usage is TRBV7-3 and J usage is TRBJ2-2; 12 nucleotides agree with TRBD2. The CDR3 consists of 18 residues. After removal of 5 bases from V and 5 bases from J, the junction contained 12 bases not matched to a gene. CDR1 and CDR2 from the germline V gene are SGHTA and FQGTGA. The CDR3 coding sequence is TGTGCCAGCAGCGCTTCACTAGCGGGAGGTTCTGGGACCGGGGAGCTGTTTTTT. Its protein is CASSASLAGGSGTGELFF.

This clonotype showed up many times. The rearrangement joins TRBV12-3 or TRBV12-4 to TRBJ2-2; D not certain. This CDR3 has 12 residues. V was clipped by 6 bases and J by 5 bases, with 7 bases between them. Here the CDR3 reads CASRIGTGELFF. Written as DNA, the CDR3 is TGTGCCAGCAGAATAGGTACCGGGGAGCTGTTTTTT.

The table lists this clonotype with many counts. The V and J genes are TRBV6-6 and TRBJ2-1, with D unclear. Germline CDR1 is MNHNY and CDR2 is SVGAGI (reference sequence). The CDR3 runs 15 residues. V lost 4 bases to trimming and J lost 9 bases, with 19 bases between them. CDR3 coding DNA: TGTGCCAGCAGTTCCGGATATACCAACAGACCTGAGCAGTTCTTC. Protein product: CASSSGYTNRPEQFF.

This sequence joins TRBV20-1 and TRBJ2-1, with 7 bases matching TRBD2. This CDR3 contains 13 residues. With 5 bases clipped from V and 7 bases from J, the junction kept 8 bases outside the gene matches. Looked up from germline, CDR1 is DFQATT and CDR2 is SNEGSKA (reference sequence). The CDR3 sequence: CSAGRPAGNEQFF. The DNA of the CDR3 is TGCAGTGCTGGGAGGCCAGCGGGAAATGAGCAGTTCTTC.

This clonotype was seen a handful of times. The J gene is TRBJ1-1, the V gene TRBV5-1, with D maybe TRBD1 (6 bases). This CDR3 has 14 amino acids. Germline V CDR1 and CDR2: SGHRS, YFSETQ. V shed 7 bases and J shed 3 bases, with 16 bases lying between them. The CDR3 DNA sequence: TGCGCCAGCCGCACCGGGACATGGGACACTGAAGCTTTCTTT. Protein sequence: CASRTGTWDTEAFF.

The gene calls are TRBV20-1 and TRBJ1-5; a weak D match, TRBD1 (5 bases). This CDR3 region has 14 residues. The V gene lost 4 bases and the J gene lost 6 bases, with 16 bases spanning the gap. Germline CDR1 and CDR2: DFQATT and SNEGSKA (reference sequence). As DNA, the CDR3 is TGCAGTGCTACAAAGGGAGGGGAAATTCAGCCCCAGCATTTT. Residues: CSATKGGEIQPQHF.

The chain is built from TRBV5-1 and TRBJ2-5; D is possibly TRBD1 (6 bases). Per the germline V gene, CDR1 is SGHRS and CDR2 is YFSETQ. The CDR3 consists of 15 residues. V was trimmed by 4 bases and J by 5 bases, leaving 18 bases between them. The CDR3 region is CASSGEGQTGETQYF. In nucleotides, the CDR3 is TGCGCCAGCAGCGGGGAAGGACAGACGGGGGAGACCCAGTACTTC.

The V call is TRBV20-1, the J call TRBJ2-1, with 8 bases aligning to TRBD2. After removal of 7 bases from V and 9 bases from J, the junction contained 8 bases not matched to a gene. The CDR3 is 12 residues long. Germline-derived CDR1 and CDR2 are DFQATT and SNEGSKA (reference sequence). CDR3 nucleotides: TGCAGTGAGGCAGCGGGAGCGAGTGAGCAGTTCTTC. Protein sequence: CSEAAGASEQFF.

A few counts support this clonotype. The chain carries TRBV10-3 and TRBJ1-2; D is possibly TRBD1 (5 bases). Per the germline V gene, CDR1 is ENHRY and CDR2 is SYGVKD. This CDR3 has 14 amino acids. V dropped 7 bases and J dropped 0 bases, with 12 bases sitting between them. CDR3 sequence: CAITGTDPNYGYTF. The DNA of the CDR3 is TGTGCCATCACCGGGACCGACCCTAACTATGGCTACACCTTC.

The table lists this clonotype with a few counts. The genes are TRBV20-1 and TRBJ2-1, with D tentatively TRBD2 (6 bases). CDR1 DFQATT and CDR2 SNEGSKA come from the germline V gene (reference sequence). The CDR3 consists of 13 residues. Between the trimmed V and J ends, which lost 1 base and 9 bases, there was a span of 13 bases. The chain's CDR3 is CSARGAREREQFF. The CDR3 nucleotides read TGCAGTGCTAGAGGGGCCCGGGAGCGTGAGCAGTTCTTC.

This clonotype was seen many times. The chain joins TRBV10-3 to TRBJ2-7, with no clear D. The CDR3 runs to 13 residues. V gave up 5 bases and J gave up 0 bases, with 8 bases separating them. Per germline, CDR1 ENHRY and CDR2 SYGVKD. CDR3 region: CAISLGVSYEQYF. In DNA form, the CDR3 reads TGTGCCATCAGTTTAGGCGTCTCCTACGAGCAGTACTTC.

In its sample, this clonotype was seen many times. This chain uses TRBV20-1 with TRBJ1-5, with a possible D match to TRBD1 (5 bases). This CDR3 contains 13 residues. Deletions cut 6 bases from V and 2 bases from J, with 11 bases between. The germline CDR1 and CDR2 sequences are DFQATT and SNEGSKA (reference sequence). Here the CDR3 reads CSAGGGGNQPQHF. The CDR3 DNA reads as TGCAGTGCCGGGGGTGGGGGCAATCAGCCCCAGCATTTT.

Comments on this clonotype: At one of its ends the junction is not consistent with the germline gene, which may arise from a read error. The V and J genes are TRBV14 and TRBJ2-2; possibly TRBD1 for D (6 bases). Per the germline V gene, CDR1 is SGHDN and CDR2 is FVKESK. The CDR3 sequence is 15 residues long. The CDR3 DNA is TGCGCCAGCGGCCGTAACAGGGTTACCACCGGGGAGCTGTTTTTT. It encodes CASGRNRVTTGELFF.

This clonotype has a handful of counts. The chain couples TRBV7-6 to TRBJ2-1; 11 positions match TRBD2. The germline gives CDR1 SGHVS, CDR2 FNYEAQ. The CDR3 totals 16 residues. V lost 1 base and J lost 8; bases outside the gene matches: 7. Written as DNA, the CDR3 is TGTGCCAGCAGCTTAGGTAGCGGGAGGGCCATCTATGAGCAGTTCTTC. Encoded protein: CASSLGSGRAIYEQFF. The complete variable domain, with remaining parts taken from reference TRBV7-6 and TRBJ2-1, reads GAGVSQSPRYKVTKRGQDVALRCDPISGHVSLYWYRQALGQGPEFLTYFNYEAQQDKSGLPNDRFSAERPEGSISTLTIQRTEQRDSAMYRCASSLGSGRAIYEQFFGPGTRLTVL.

The CDR3 reads CASSQDRRTTEAFF. The DNA for the CDR3 is TGCGCCAGCAGCCAAGATAGGAGGACCACTGAAGCTTTCTTT. V is TRBV4-3 and J is TRBJ1-1; D remains unclear. This CDR3 spans 14 amino acids. The germline V gene has CDR1 LGHNA and CDR2 YSLEER. V gave up 0 bases and J gave up 4 bases, with 9 bases separating them.

This clonotype showed up just a few times. This chain joins TRBV29-1 and TRBJ1-2, with D tentatively TRBD1 (6 bases). Per the germline V gene, CDR1 is SQVTM and CDR2 is ANQGSEA. The CDR3 has 12 amino acids. With 8 bases removed from V and 2 bases from J, the gap between germline ends came to 12 bases. CDR3 DNA sequence: TGCAGCCTTAGGGACATCAACTATGGCTACACCTTC. This codes for CSLRDINYGYTF.

This chain connects TRBV28 to TRBJ2-3; D is perhaps TRBD1 or TRBD2 (5 bases each). The CDR3 runs to 13 residues. CDR1 MDHEN and CDR2 SYDVKM come from the germline V gene. V was clipped by 7 bases and J by 7 bases, with 15 bases between them. The CDR3, as DNA: TGTGCCAGCACCCTACCATGGGGGAATACGCAGTATTTT. Amino acids: CASTLPWGNTQYF.

In its sample, this clonotype was seen many times. This chain joins TRBV7-6 and TRBJ1-6; TRBD1 matches at 10 bases. This CDR3 is 14 amino acids long. After removal of 5 bases from V and 10 bases from J, the junction contained 5 bases not matched to a gene. Per germline, CDR1 SGHVS and CDR2 FNYEAQ. CDR3 bases: TGTGCCAGCAGCCGGGACAGGGGATCGTCACCCCTCCACTTT. Protein: CASSRDRGSSPLHF. Full variable domain (remainder filled in from reference TRBV7-6 and TRBJ1-6): GAGVSQSPRYKVTKRGQDVALRCDPISGHVSLYWYRQALGQGPEFLTYFNYEAQQDKSGLPNDRFSAERPEGSISTLTIQRTEQRDSAMYRCASSRDRGSSPLHFGNGTRLTVT.

This clonotype came up a few times. The chain couples TRBV7-2 to TRBJ2-1, with unresolved D. Germline CDR1 is SGHTA and CDR2 is FQGNSA. Trimming pared 0 bases from V and 8 bases from J, leaving 8 bases between. The CDR3 has 13 amino acids. CDR3 nucleotides: TGTGCCAGCAGCTTAGCGCAAACCCATGAGCAGTTCTTC. Its translation is CASSLAQTHEQFF.

This clonotype was seen only a few times. V is TRBV12-3 or TRBV12-4 and J is TRBJ2-7; possibly TRBD2 for D (6 bases). This CDR3 has 15 amino acids. Trimming pared 2 bases from V and 1 base from J, leaving 12 bases between. The CDR3 DNA sequence: TGTGCCAGCAGTTTAATGGGACTGGGGTCCTACGAGCAGTACTTC. It is translated as CASSLMGLGSYEQYF.

The sample holds many counts of this clonotype. The junction shows a germline mismatch at one end, possibly a read error. The chain combines TRBV7-7 with TRBJ2-6; 7 bases agree with TRBD1. This CDR3 has 18 residues. Germline V gives CDR1 SSHAT, CDR2 FNYEAQ (reference sequence). CDR3 nucleotide sequence: TGTGCTAGCAGCCTTGGACAGGCGATAGACTCTGGGGCCAACGTCCTGACTTTC. Translating it yields CASSLGQAIDSGANVLTF.

The J gene is TRBJ2-7, the V gene TRBV10-3; 8 positions agree with TRBD1. The CDR3 is 13 residues long. CDR1 and CDR2 from the germline V gene are ENHRY and SYGVKD. Unmatched junction bases numbered 4, after V lost 3 bases and J lost 6 bases. The CDR3 DNA follows: TGTGCCATCAGTGACCCGACAGGGGTCGAGCAGTACTTC. Its translation is CAISDPTGVEQYF.